These 19 T cell receptor beta chains share one sample of origin, sequenced in a study of cytomegalovirus exposure and HLA in healthy donors. Primers: 60 Vbeta forward and 13 Jbeta reverse. The assay was immunoSEQ multiplex PCR, and TCRdb's table has in-frame clones only and misses some. Of roughly 150,000 clones in the sample, around 80% were seen once. The specimen sequenced was PBMCs. These receptors all stem from a girl between 5 and 17 years old in good health and CMV-seropositive.

The chain links TRBV27 to TRBJ2-6; possibly TRBD1 for D (5 bases). This CDR3 has 18 amino acids. V lost 0 bases, J lost 2 bases, and 14 bases lay in between. Germline values: CDR1 MNHEY, CDR2 SMNVEV (reference sequence). Here the CDR3 reads CASSLSRQGFTGANVLTF. CDR3 coding DNA: TGTGCCAGCAGTTTATCGCGGCAGGGATTTACTGGGGCCAACGTCCTGACTTTC.

This chain links TRBV27 with TRBJ2-7; 9 nucleotides line up with TRBD1. With V trimmed by 4 bases and J by 4 bases, 2 bases remained unmatched. The CDR3 has 13 residues. Germline loops: CDR1 MNHEY, CDR2 SMNVEV (reference sequence). The CDR3 DNA sequence: TGTGCCAGCAGTTATGGGACAGGGTACGAGCAGTACTTC. Amino acids: CASSYGTGYEQYF.

J is TRBJ1-4 and V is TRBV2; D gene uncertain. Deletions cut 7 bases from V and 6 bases from J, with 12 bases between. This CDR3 region has 13 residues. Germline CDR1 and CDR2: SNHLY and FYNNEI. The CDR3 loop is CASNSGLDEKLFF. The CDR3 nucleotides read TGTGCCAGCAATTCCGGACTAGATGAAAAACTGTTTTTT.

This clone appeared once. J is TRBJ2-5 and V is TRBV28; possible D gene TRBD2, 6 bases. This CDR3 contains 14 residues. With 3 bases removed from V and 1 base from J, the gap between germline ends came to 9 bases. The germline V gene encodes CDR1 MDHEN and CDR2 SYDVKM. CDR3 bases: TGTGCCAGCAGTTTTATCGGGGGCCAAGAGACCCAGTACTTC. Protein: CASSFIGGQETQYF.

This clone was detected a few times. This chain joins TRBV7-9 and TRBJ2-3; 9 bases align to TRBD2. The CDR3 has 15 amino acids. Trimming took 5 bases from V and 9 from J; bases not matched to a gene: 12. Germline V CDR1 and CDR2: SEHNR, FQNEAQ (reference sequence). The CDR3 is CASSLQIGLAGTQYF. CDR3 sequence (DNA): TGTGCCAGCAGCCTACAAATCGGGCTAGCGGGGACGCAGTATTTT.

Remarks on this clone: The junction shows a germline mismatch at one end, possibly a read error. The chain has TRBV7-6 and TRBJ2-1, with 10 nucleotides matching TRBD1. Germline V lookup: CDR1 SGHVS, CDR2 FNYEAQ. The CDR3 extends over 15 amino acids. The CDR3 is CASRLGRTGGSEQFF. DNA of the CDR3: TGTGCCAGCAGGTTAGGTAGGACAGGGGGAAGTGAGCAGTTCTTC.

The chain couples TRBV10-3 to TRBJ2-4; TRBD2 aligns across 13 bases. Per germline, CDR1 ENHRY and CDR2 SYGVKD. The CDR3 spans 16 residues. CDR3 bases: TGTGCTTCCTCCACTAGCGGGAGGGCCGGGGGTACCGATCAGTACTTC. This gives the protein CASSTSGRAGGTDQYF.

CDR3: CASSPERVNTGELFF. DNA for the CDR3: TGCGCCAGCAGCCCCGAGAGAGTGAACACCGGGGAGCTGTTTTTT. This chain joins TRBV5-1 and TRBJ2-2; the D is unclear. Between the trimmed V and J ends, which lost 4 bases and 1 base, there was a span of 11 bases. Germline values: CDR1 SGHRS, CDR2 YFSETQ. The CDR3 is 15 amino acids.

The genes are TRBV7-6 and TRBJ2-1; perhaps TRBD1 as D (6 bases). The CDR3 extends over 15 amino acids. Germline CDR1 SGHVS, CDR2 FNYEAQ. Trimming left V 3 bases short and J 2 bases short, with 11 bases between. As DNA, the CDR3 is TGTGCCAGCAGCTTCAAGGACAGTCCCTACAATGAGCAGTTCTTC. Its translation is CASSFKDSPYNEQFF. The entire variable domain, with the rest obtained from reference TRBV7-6 and TRBJ2-1, is as follows: GAGVSQSPRYKVTKRGQDVALRCDPISGHVSLYWYRQALGQGPEFLTYFNYEAQQDKSGLPNDRFSAERPEGSISTLTIQRTEQRDSAMYRCASSFKDSPYNEQFFGPGTRLTVL.

This sequence joins TRBV7-3 and TRBJ2-5, with 8 nucleotides matching TRBD2. V lost 5 bases to trimming and J lost 3 bases; unmatched junction nucleotides: 11. Germline assignment: CDR1 SGHTA and CDR2 FQGTGA. This CDR3 region has 16 residues. The CDR3 sequence: CASSQGVAGTKETQYF. The CDR3 nucleotides read TGTGCCAGCAGCCAAGGAGTAGCGGGGACGAAAGAGACCCAGTACTTC.

The chain employs TRBV19 and TRBJ2-7; TRBD1 might be the D (6 bases). Trimming took 3 bases from V and 2 from J, leaving 17 bases between them. From germline, CDR1 is LNHDA and CDR2 SQIVND (reference sequence). This CDR3 comprises 16 residues. CDR3 loop: CASSITTGERTYEQYF. CDR3 DNA: TGTGCCAGTAGTATTACGACAGGCGAACGTACCTACGAGCAGTACTTC.

This clone was seen once. The genes are TRBV7-9 and TRBJ2-2, with 9 bases aligning to TRBD1. J gave up 1 base and V 5 bases, and 8 bases lay outside the gene matches. The germline CDR1 and CDR2 sequences are SEHNR and FQNEAQ (reference sequence). The CDR3 contains 17 residues. CDR3: CASSGGQGEGNTGELFF. The DNA for the CDR3 is TGTGCCAGCAGCGGGGGACAGGGAGAAGGGAACACCGGGGAGCTGTTTTTT.

This clone was observed a handful of times. The same CDR3 is also encoded by other DNA sequences in this sample. The CDR3 bases are TGTGCCAGCAGTTTGAGCGGGAGCTCCTACAATGAGCAGTTCTTC. Its translation is CASSLSGSSYNEQFF. The chain carries TRBV27 and TRBJ2-1; 8 bases map to TRBD2. The CDR3 runs 15 residues. The V gene's germline CDR1 is MNHEY and CDR2 SMNVEV (reference sequence). The V segment lost 3 bases and the J segment 0 bases; nucleotides outside the gene matches: 1.

The V gene is TRBV5-1, the J gene TRBJ2-7, with a weak D call TRBD1 (6 bases). V was pared by 4 bases and J by 2 bases, with 10 bases between. From germline, CDR1 is SGHRS and CDR2 YFSETQ. CDR3 size: 13 residues. CDR3 DNA sequence: TGCGCCAGCAGCATGACAGGTCCCTACGAGCAGTACTTC. Translating it yields CASSMTGPYEQYF.

The chain has TRBV11-2 and TRBJ2-7, with D perhaps matching TRBD1 (5 bases). CDR3 length: 15 residues. Trimming cost V 0 bases and J 3 bases, with 12 bases left between them. CDR1 and CDR2 from the germline V gene are SGHAT and FQNNGV. CDR3 DNA: TGTGCCAGCAGCTTAGATAAGGGGCTCTACTACGAGCAGTACTTC. Translated, it gives CASSLDKGLYYEQYF.

This rearrangement joins TRBV11-2 to TRBJ2-3; 13 bases map to TRBD2. The CDR3 has 16 residues. Germline CDR1 is SGHAT and CDR2 is FQNNGV. The junction had 7 bases not matched to a gene; V was cut back by 4 bases and J by 6 bases. In DNA, the CDR3 is TGTGCCAGCAGCTCCGGGACTAGCGGGGCCGGGGATACGCAGTATTTT. It yields the protein CASSSGTSGAGDTQYF.

The chain recombines TRBV18 with TRBJ1-1; D gene uncertain. Trimming removed 2 bases from V and 1 base from J, with 11 bases in between. This CDR3 region has 15 residues. From germline, CDR1 is KGHSH and CDR2 LQKENI. CDR3 protein: CASSPFDRGNTEAFF. CDR3 coding DNA: TGTGCCAGCTCACCATTTGACCGGGGGAACACTGAAGCTTTCTTT. Combining the CDR3 with reference TRBV18 and TRBJ1-1 gives the whole variable domain NAGVMQNPRHLVRRRGQEARLRCSPMKGHSHVYWYRQLPEEGLKFMVYLQKENIIDESGMPKERFSAEFPKEGPSILRIQQVVRGDSAAYFCASSPFDRGNTEAFFGQGTRLTVV.

This rearrangement joins TRBV12-2 to TRBJ2-2; the D call of TRBD1 is as the table states it, not checked on the DNA. TRBV12-2 is a known pseudogene. The CDR3 is 18 amino acids. CDR3 protein: CASRPQQYAPGNTGELFF. CDR3 DNA: TGTGCAAGTCGCCCACAGCAATACGCCCCCGGGAACACCGGGGAGCTGTTTTTT.

The chain carries TRBV28 and TRBJ1-4; D unclear. The CDR3 is 15 amino acids. Germline-derived CDR1 and CDR2 are MDHEN and SYDVKM. V was shortened by 3 bases and J by 8 bases, with 16 bases between the two germline ends. CDR3 DNA sequence: TGTGCCAGCAGTTTGTGGGTCGCGGCGGGGGAAAAACTGTTTTTT. It is translated as CASSLWVAAGEKLFF.